The 20 T cell receptor beta chains below come from one sample, sequenced in a study of shared clonotypes between healthy human individuals. Generated by immunoSEQ multiplex PCR, the TCRdb table keeps only in-frame clones and is missing some. Counted here are hundreds of thousands of clones, about 96% occurring once; the ten biggest clones make up approximately 0.062%. The sequencing input was naive CD4+ T cells sorted from blood. The sample's subset: CD45RA+ positively selected. The receptor source for this set is a woman younger than 45 in good health.

The V gene is TRBV2, the J gene TRBJ1-4; D is undetermined. Germline V lookup: CDR1 SNHLY, CDR2 FYNNEI. The CDR3 has 12 amino acids. The ends were cut back, 2 bases at V and 8 bases at J, with 6 bases in the middle. CDR3 loop: CASSEWPEKLFF. Here the CDR3 DNA reads TGTGCCAGCAGTGAATGGCCGGAAAAACTGTTTTTT.

This chain links TRBV30 with TRBJ2-1, with 7 bases lining up with TRBD2. The CDR3 is 12 amino acids. CDR1 is GTSNPN, CDR2 SVGIG, per germline (reference sequence). Here the CDR3 reads CASGLPYNEQFF. CDR3 nucleotide sequence: TGTGCTTCGGGACTACCTTACAATGAGCAGTTCTTC.

The rearrangement links TRBV18 to TRBJ1-2, with a weak D call TRBD1 (5 bases). The CDR3 spans 15 residues. Germline-derived CDR1 and CDR2 are KGHSH and LQKENI. Trimming stripped 5 bases from V and 2 bases from J, with 15 bases between. The CDR3: CASSDKPGPNYGYTF. In DNA, the CDR3 is TGTGCCAGCTCAGATAAACCGGGACCAAACTATGGCTACACCTTC. Full variable domain (missing parts from reference TRBV18 and TRBJ1-2): NAGVMQNPRHLVRRRGQEARLRCSPMKGHSHVYWYRQLPEEGLKFMVYLQKENIIDESGMPKERFSAEFPKEGPSILRIQQVVRGDSAAYFCASSDKPGPNYGYTFGSGTRLTVV.

V and J are TRBV13 and TRBJ2-3; D might be TRBD1 or TRBD2, each matching 5 bases. The length of the CDR3 is 18 residues. Germline lookup yields CDR1 PRHDT and CDR2 FYEKMQ (reference sequence). Trimming stripped 3 bases from V and 2 bases from J, with 21 bases between. Here the CDR3 DNA reads TGTGCCAGCAGCTTTTCCCCCCGGTGGGGGACCTTCACAGATACGCAGTATTTT. This translates into CASSFSPRWGTFTDTQYF.

The J gene is TRBJ2-7, the V gene TRBV19; D uncertain. The germline CDR1 and CDR2 sequences are LNHDA and SQIVND (reference sequence). V was shortened by 8 bases and J by 6 bases, with 20 bases between the two germline ends. The CDR3 has 14 amino acids. The CDR3 region has the DNA TGTGCCAGTTCCGACGGATCTACTACGATCGAGCAGTACTTC. It encodes CASSDGSTTIEQYF.

The chain joins TRBV5-1 to TRBJ2-2, with a tentative D call TRBD2 (5 bases). Germline CDR1 reads SGHRS; CDR2 reads YFSETQ. Trimming stripped 7 bases from V and 1 base from J, with 8 bases between. CDR3 length equals 13 residues. In DNA form, the CDR3 reads TGCGCCAGCGGAAGCGGGAACACCGGGGAGCTGTTTTTT. Residues: CASGSGNTGELFF. The full variable domain, its missing parts supplied by reference TRBV5-1 and TRBJ2-2, is KAGVTQTPRYLIKTRGQQVTLSCSPISGHRSVSWYQQTPGQGLQFLFEYFSETQRNKGNFPGRFSGRQFSNSRSEMNVSTLELGDSALYLCASGSGNTGELFFGEGSRLTVL.

The chain couples TRBV2 to TRBJ1-1; a weak D match, TRBD1 (6 bases). This CDR3 has 16 residues. With 6 bases removed from V and 0 bases from J, the gap between germline ends came to 17 bases. Looked up from germline, CDR1 is SNHLY and CDR2 is FYNNEI. Written as DNA, the CDR3 is TGTGCCAGCAGACCACACACAGGGAACTTGAACACTGAAGCTTTCTTT. It encodes CASRPHTGNLNTEAFF.

The V gene is TRBV5-8, the J gene TRBJ1-5; D unclear. CDR3 size: 15 residues. CDR1 and CDR2 (germline): SGHTS, YDEGEE. The V end lost 5 bases, the J end lost 0 bases, and 12 bases lay between the germline ends. The CDR3: CASRSGSYSNQPQHF. CDR3 DNA: TGTGCCAGCAGATCGGGAAGCTATAGCAATCAGCCCCAGCATTTT.

The chain links TRBV5-8 to TRBJ2-5; TRBD2 is a possible D gene (6 bases). V lost 0 bases and J lost 1, with 16 bases in between. The CDR3 contains 17 residues. Germline V lookup: CDR1 SGHTS, CDR2 YDEGEE. The CDR3 loop is CASSLALSGIPQETQYF. In DNA form, the CDR3 reads TGTGCCAGCAGCTTGGCCCTTAGCGGAATACCCCAAGAGACCCAGTACTTC.

The chain joins TRBV6-5 to TRBJ2-1, with D maybe TRBD1 (5 bases). Trimming removed 6 bases at V and 3 bases at J, with 15 bases between. Germline V CDR1 and CDR2: MNHEY, SVGAGI. The CDR3 covers 15 residues. CDR3 DNA sequence: TGTGCCAGCAGCGCCAATGGACACCACTACAATGAGCAGTTCTTC. Protein sequence: CASSANGHHYNEQFF.

The V and J genes are TRBV4-2 and TRBJ2-3, with TRBD2 matching over 13 bases. This CDR3 is built from 18 residues. Trimming at V came to 1 base and at J to 4 bases, leaving 8 bases not matched to a gene. Germline V gives CDR1 LGHNA, CDR2 YNFKEQ. The CDR3 region has the DNA TGTGCCAGCAGCCAAGGGACTAGCGGGAGTCCTCGCCCAGATACGCAGTATTTT. This encodes CASSQGTSGSPRPDTQYF.

The rearrangement uses TRBV18 and TRBJ1-1; D not certain. From germline, CDR1 is KGHSH and CDR2 LQKENI. Between the trimmed V and J ends, which lost 0 bases and 0 bases, there was a span of 11 bases. The CDR3 extends over 16 amino acids. The CDR3: CASSPPGGIMNTEAFF. CDR3 DNA: TGTGCCAGCTCACCACCAGGCGGGATAATGAACACTGAAGCTTTCTTT.

The chain combines TRBV5-1 with TRBJ2-1; tentatively, D is TRBD1 or TRBD2 (5 bases each). CDR1 is SGHRS, CDR2 YFSETQ, per germline. V was trimmed by 4 bases and J by 4 bases, leaving 12 bases between them. The CDR3 consists of 14 residues. In DNA form, the CDR3 reads TGCGCCAGCAGCCCAGGGACGGTGTACAATGAGCAGTTCTTC. The encoded protein is CASSPGTVYNEQFF.

The chain couples TRBV4-1 to TRBJ2-7, with D hard to call. Germline values: CDR1 MGHRA, CDR2 YSYEKL. There are 14 residues in the CDR3. Deletions cut 1 base from V and 1 base from J, with 8 bases between. The CDR3 DNA reads as TGCGCCAGCAGCCAAGTCGAACATTCCTACGAGCAGTACTTC. Translating it yields CASSQVEHSYEQYF.

The rearrangement joins TRBV5-1 to TRBJ2-3; 11 nucleotides match TRBD2. The germline CDR1 and CDR2 sequences are SGHRS and YFSETQ. The trim removed 5 bases at V and 0 bases at J, leaving 8 bases unmatched. This CDR3 contains 17 residues. The chain's CDR3 is CASSGLAGGSSTDTQYF. DNA of the CDR3: TGCGCCAGCAGTGGCCTAGCGGGAGGTTCTAGCACAGATACGCAGTATTTT.

The chain carries TRBV7-6 and TRBJ1-1; a possible D gene is TRBD1 (6 bases). The V end lost 2 bases, the J end lost 1 base, and 8 bases lay between the germline ends. The CDR3 runs 14 residues. Per germline, CDR1 SGHVS and CDR2 FNYEAQ. Here the CDR3 DNA reads TGTGCCAGCAGCTTATCGGGGGCGAACACTGAAGCTTTCTTT. It translates to CASSLSGANTEAFF.

The chain carries TRBV30 and TRBJ2-1; 12 nucleotides align to TRBD2. The CDR3 is 19 residues long. V lost 4 bases and J lost 4; bases outside the gene matches: 17. Per germline, CDR1 GTSNPN and CDR2 SVGIG (reference sequence). The CDR3: CAWKDGELGLAGLYNEQFF. The CDR3, as DNA: TGTGCCTGGAAGGATGGAGAGTTGGGACTAGCGGGTCTTTACAATGAGCAGTTCTTC.

This chain joins TRBV5-1 and TRBJ2-2; TRBD1 is a possible D gene (6 bases). This CDR3 is built from 16 residues. CDR1 and CDR2 from the germline V gene are SGHRS and YFSETQ. V lost 1 base and J 0 bases, leaving 10 bases between the germline ends. The CDR3 DNA follows: TGCGCCAGCAGCTTGAGGGGGTTCACGAACACCGGGGAGCTGTTTTTT. Protein sequence: CASSLRGFTNTGELFF.

Worth noting for this clone: The same CDR3 can be traced to other DNA sequences in this sample. For the CDR3, the DNA is TGTGCCAGCTCACCGTCGGGGAACACTGAAGCTTTCTTT. As protein: CASSPSGNTEAFF. The chain joins TRBV18 to TRBJ1-1; D gene unclear. CDR3 length equals 13 residues. Per germline, CDR1 KGHSH and CDR2 LQKENI. V lost 3 bases, J lost 1 base, and 6 bases lay in between.

This rearrangement joins TRBV6-5 to TRBJ1-4; D possibly corresponds to TRBD1 (5 bases). Germline V gives CDR1 MNHEY, CDR2 SVGAGI. Trimming shortened V by 5 bases and J by 6 bases, and 10 bases separated the two germline ends. The CDR3 sequence is 13 residues long. In DNA form, the CDR3 reads TGTGCCAGCAGTGAATCGGGGGATGAAAAACTGTTTTTT. Its protein product is CASSESGDEKLFF.